A selection of T cell receptor beta chains follows, all from one sample in a study of vaccination and CD4 T cells after COVID-19. Their target antigens are unknown. TCRdb analysed the PCR reads with MiXCR anew, one entry per CDR3 protein. The sample carries about 21,000 distinct CDR3 sequences, roughly half recorded once. Source material: CD4+ T cells from blood, cultured in vitro. The receptor source for this set is a human donor who had recovered from COVID-19. CDR3s include the opening cysteine and the closing phenylalanine or tryptophan. D genes are given only for firm matches. The size of a clone is reported for some rows only, either as once, few or many, or as a class for expanded clones.

D gene	V gene	J gene	clone size	CDR3 length	CDR3 DNA	CDR3 protein
.	TRBV30	TRBJ2-2	once	15	TGTGCCTGGAGGGACGGGACTTCGAACACCGGGGAGCTGTTTTTT	CAWRDGTSNTGELFF
TRBD1	TRBV7-9	TRBJ2-3	.	15	TGTGCCAGCAGTTACAGGGGGCCTGGCACAGATACGCAGTATTTT	CASSYRGPGTDTQYF
.	TRBV4-3	TRBJ2-1	.	16	TGCGCCAGCAGCCAACCGGACAGGGAGGGCTTCAATGAGCAGTTCTTC	CASSQPDREGFNEQFF
.	TRBV18	TRBJ1-1	.	14	TGTGCCAGCTCACCACTATCCAGGAACACTGAAGCTTTCTTT	CASSPLSRNTEAFF
TRBD1	TRBV27	TRBJ2-7	.	15	TGTGCCAGCAGCCTTATCGGACAGGGAGAAAACGAGCAGTACTTC	CASSLIGQGENEQYF
TRBD2	TRBV27	TRBJ2-2	.	16	TGTGCCAGCAGTCCCCGAACGGGAGGGGGGACCGGGGAGCTGTTTTTT	CASSPRTGGGTGELFF
.	TRBV6-1	TRBJ2-3	.	15	TGTGCCAGCAGGCCCGAGCCAAGGTTAACAGATACGCAGTATTTT	CASRPEPRLTDTQYF
TRBD2	TRBV27	TRBJ2-7	.	14	TGTGCCAGCAGTTTAGGCCAGCGGGGTTACGAGCAGTACTTC	CASSLGQRGYEQYF
TRBD1	TRBV7-9	TRBJ2-1	once	15	TGTGCCAGCAGCTTAGGGACAGGGGTGTCAAATGAGCAGTTCTTC	CASSLGTGVSNEQFF
TRBD2	TRBV20-1	TRBJ2-4	few	12	TGCAGTGCCTCGAGCGGGGGGAACATTCAGTACTTC	CSASSGGNIQYF
TRBD1	TRBV6-1	TRBJ2-5	few	15	TGTGCCAGCAGCCCCTCCAGACAGGGACGGGAGACCCAGTACTTC	CASSPSRQGRETQYF
.	TRBV20-1	TRBJ1-2	.	13	TGCAGTGCTAGAGATGGGGGAGACGGTGGCTACACCTTC	CSARDGGDGGYTF
.	TRBV5-5	TRBJ1-1	.	13	TGTGCCAGCAGCAAGGGTTATTCCACTGAAGCTTTCTTT	CASSKGYSTEAFF
.	TRBV2	TRBJ2-3	.	14	TGTGCCAGCACTCTTAAGGATTACACAGATACGCAGTATTTT	CASTLKDYTDTQYF
.	TRBV19	TRBJ2-3	.	13	TGTGCCAGTAGCGCTAGGACCTTGGATACGCAGTATTTT	CASSARTLDTQYF
TRBD1	TRBV7-9	TRBJ2-7	few	14	TGTGCCAGCAGCTCCGACAGGGCTAACGACGAGCAGTACTTC	CASSSDRANDEQYF
TRBD1	TRBV30	TRBJ1-1	.	15	TGTGCCTGGAGTGCCGAACAGGGGTTGTTAACTGAAGCTTTCTTT	CAWSAEQGLLTEAFF
.	TRBV19	TRBJ2-1	.	11	TGTGCCAGTAGTAATGCGAATGAGCAGTTCTTC	CASSNANEQFF
.	TRBV15	TRBJ1-1	.	14	TGTGCCACCAGCAGAGATAGGGGCGGTGGGCGAGCTTTCTTT	CATSRDRGGGRAFF
.	TRBV10-1	TRBJ2-3	.	13	TGCGCCAGCAGTGGGACCCGCACAGATACGCAGTATTTT	CASSGTRTDTQYF
TRBD1	TRBV6-1	TRBJ2-7	few	14	TGTGCCAGCAGAAAGGACAGGGGCGGGAACGAGCAGTACTTC	CASRKDRGGNEQYF
.	TRBV5-4	TRBJ1-5	.	14	TGTGCCAGCAGCTTGCAGGGATCGAGACAGCCCCAGCATTTT	CASSLQGSRQPQHF
TRBD2	TRBV6-2/TRBV6-3	TRBJ2-5	.	14	TGTGCCAGCATTTTGACTAGCGGGGGAGGGACCCAGTACTTC	CASILTSGGGTQYF
.	TRBV5-4	TRBJ1-2	.	13	TGTGCCAGCAGCCAGGGTTCTAACTATGGCTACACCTTC	CASSQGSNYGYTF
.	TRBV20-1	TRBJ1-3	.	14	TGCAGTGCTAGGAGTGGGAGGGCTGGAAACACCATATATTTT	CSARSGRAGNTIYF
.	TRBV7-3	TRBJ2-3	.	20	TGTGCCAGCAGCTTATACCACCTGGGAGAGATTGGGAGTCCAGGGGATACGCAGTATTTT	CASSLYHLGEIGSPGDTQYF
.	TRBV30	TRBJ2-7	.	13	TGTGCCTGGAGTCGGGGCCTTGGGTGGGAGCAGTACTTC	CAWSRGLGWEQYF
.	TRBV20-1	TRBJ1-4	.	13	TGCAGTGCTAGTGCCGGGGGCGATGAAAAACTGTTTTTT	CSASAGGDEKLFF
.	TRBV5-4	TRBJ1-1	.	13	TGTGCCAGCAGCTCAGGACCGCTTTCTGAAGCTTTCTTT	CASSSGPLSEAFF
.	TRBV7-6	TRBJ1-2	few	11	TGTGCCAGCAGCTTAGCCAGTTGGGACACCTTC	CASSLASWDTF
TRBD2	TRBV10-1	TRBJ2-5	.	11	TGCGCCGATAGCGGGAAAGAGACCCAGTACTTC	CADSGKETQYF